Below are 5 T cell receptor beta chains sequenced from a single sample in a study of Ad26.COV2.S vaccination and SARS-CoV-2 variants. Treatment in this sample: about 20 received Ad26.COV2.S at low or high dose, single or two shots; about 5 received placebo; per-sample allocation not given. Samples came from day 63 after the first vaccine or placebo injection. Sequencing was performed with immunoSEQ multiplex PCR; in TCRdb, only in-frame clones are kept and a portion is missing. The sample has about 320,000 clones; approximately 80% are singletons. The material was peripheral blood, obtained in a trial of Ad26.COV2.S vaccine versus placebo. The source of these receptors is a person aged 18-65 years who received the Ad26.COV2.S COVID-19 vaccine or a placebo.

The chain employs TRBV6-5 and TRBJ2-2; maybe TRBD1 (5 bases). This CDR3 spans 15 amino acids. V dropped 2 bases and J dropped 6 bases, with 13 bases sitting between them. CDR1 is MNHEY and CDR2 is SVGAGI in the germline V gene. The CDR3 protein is CASSYVAGHPGELFF. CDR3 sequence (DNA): TGTGCCAGCAGTTACGTTGCAGGGCATCCCGGGGAGCTGTTTTTT.

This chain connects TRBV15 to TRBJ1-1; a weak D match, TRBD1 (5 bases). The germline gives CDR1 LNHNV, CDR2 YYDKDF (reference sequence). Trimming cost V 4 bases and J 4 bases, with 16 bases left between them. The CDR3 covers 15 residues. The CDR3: CATSKGDYGFTEAFF. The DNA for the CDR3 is TGTGCCACCAGCAAAGGGGATTACGGGTTCACTGAAGCTTTCTTT.

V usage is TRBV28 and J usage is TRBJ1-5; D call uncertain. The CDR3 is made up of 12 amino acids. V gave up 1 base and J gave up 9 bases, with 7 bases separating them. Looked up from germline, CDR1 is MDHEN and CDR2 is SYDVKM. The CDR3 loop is CASSLYPRPQHF. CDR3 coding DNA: TGTGCCAGCAGTTTATATCCCCGGCCCCAGCATTTT.

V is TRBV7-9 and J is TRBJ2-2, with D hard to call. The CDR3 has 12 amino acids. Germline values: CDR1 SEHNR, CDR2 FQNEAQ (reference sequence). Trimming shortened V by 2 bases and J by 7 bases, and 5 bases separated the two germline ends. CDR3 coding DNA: TGTGCCAGCAGCTTATCGGTCGGGGAGCTGTTTTTT. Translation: CASSLSVGELFF.

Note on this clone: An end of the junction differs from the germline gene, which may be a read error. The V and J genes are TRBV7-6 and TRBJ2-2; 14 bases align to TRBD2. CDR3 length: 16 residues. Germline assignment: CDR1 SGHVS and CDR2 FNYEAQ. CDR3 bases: TGTGCCAGCAGCCCCTTGACTAGCGGGGGGGCCGGGGGGCTGTTTTTT. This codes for CASSPLTSGGAGGLFF. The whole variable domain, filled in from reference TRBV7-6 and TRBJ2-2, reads GAGVSQSPRYKVTKRGQDVALRCDPISGHVSLYWYRQALGQGPEFLTYFNYEAQQDKSGLPNDRFSAERPEGSISTLTIQRTEQRDSAMYRCASSPLTSGGAGGLFFGEGSRLTVL.